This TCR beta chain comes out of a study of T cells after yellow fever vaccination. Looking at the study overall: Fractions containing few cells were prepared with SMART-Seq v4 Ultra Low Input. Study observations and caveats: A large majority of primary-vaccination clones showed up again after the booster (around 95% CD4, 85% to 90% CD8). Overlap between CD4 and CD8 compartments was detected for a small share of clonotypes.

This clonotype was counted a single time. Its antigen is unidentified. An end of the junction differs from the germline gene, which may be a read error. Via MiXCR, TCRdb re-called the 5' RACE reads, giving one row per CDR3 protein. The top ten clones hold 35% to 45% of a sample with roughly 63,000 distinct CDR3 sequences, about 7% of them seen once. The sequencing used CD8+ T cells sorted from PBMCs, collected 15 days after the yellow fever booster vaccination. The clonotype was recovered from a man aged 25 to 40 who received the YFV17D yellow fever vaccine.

The CDR3 spells CPSSPGASGTSYEQYF. The CDR3 region has the DNA TGTCCCAGCAGCCCGGGGGCCAGCGGGACTTCCTACGAGCAGTACTTC. The V and J genes are TRBV7-2 and TRBJ2-7; tentatively, D is TRBD2 (7 bases). This CDR3 is built from 16 residues. In germline, CDR1 is SGHTA, CDR2 FQGNSA.